This T cell receptor beta chain is from a study of blood T cell repertoires in COVID-19 (dated by TCRdb to the early 2020s). Broadly, across the study: Collaborator samples came from the United States, Italy and Spain and covered acute and convalescent phases of COVID-19. The material from the prospective study consisted of cDNA or gDNA derived from T cells, B-cell-depleted T cells, or PBMCs. The dataset comprised deeply sampled blood TCRbeta repertoires from subjects exposed to, actively infected with, or recovered from COVID-19. The repertoires were released in a freely available public database meant as a resource for research on the immune response to SARS-CoV-2. Samples were obtained from the ongoing ImmuneRACE study (first 160 participants) and from some 1,300 subjects provided by 6 global collaborators. The sample metadata nearly always contained a de-identified subject ID, COVID-19 status, age in years and sex. Where available, HLA class I and class II types were obtained from metadata supplied by the sample provider rather than from assay-based typing. General conclusions and limits of the study: How much clinical and demographic metadata was included differed by source and by participant, and the metadata was provided uncurated.

The collaborating institutions used their own protocols to collect whole blood in K2EDTA tubes. For TCRbeta analysis, collaborators shipped samples in one of three forms: frozen whole blood, isolated PBMCs, or DNA extracted from either of those sample types. A word on this clone: No antigen is known for it. Base qualities were left out, and no much larger clone turns up one base away.

The immunoSEQ Assay, a bias-controlled multiplex PCR, was used to amplify TCRbeta CDR3 regions from genomic DNA. The published analysis was carried out like this. The number of nucleated cells in each sample was estimated from the amplification of reference gene primers within the assay. To quantify the absolute abundance of each unique TCRbeta CDR3 rearrangement, sequence reads were collapsed and filtered. For each sample, productive Simpson clonality was calculated as the square root of Simpson's diversity index over productive rearrangements. TCRdb took this table from immuneACCESS and kept in-frame rearrangements with V and J called. Such tables lack part of the clones; where checked against another copy, unresolved V genes explain under half of the gap, and the rest is unexplained. The DNA was the basis for D and trimming; V, J and clone size are from that table. Across this sample there are 50,000 to 60,000 clones, with roughly 89% seen only once. The top ten hold 7% to 9% of the sample.

Clipping removes 6 bases from V and 5 bases from J, with 8 as the unmatched junction base count. CDR1 SNHLY and CDR2 FYNNEI are derived from the germline V gene. The CDR3 contains 14 residues, cysteine and phenylalanine counted. Only CDR3 DNA remains: 42 bases, in frame from the first base. Sequencing was performed on peripheral blood. In this chain, TRBV2 is recombined with TRBJ1-1; TRBD1 agrees with 8 junctional bases. The TCR sequence derives from a man at least 80 years old with active or convalescent COVID-19. CDR3 protein: CASRVQGAETEAFF. The DNA is as follows: TGTGCCAGCAGAGTCCAGGGGGCTGAAACTGAAGCTTTCTTT.